Below, 8 T cell receptor beta chains from the same sample are listed, as sequenced in a study of PD-L1 blockade in urothelial cancer. The data were produced by immunoSEQ multiplex PCR, yet TCRdb's version contains in-frame clones alone and is incomplete. The sample lists tens of thousands of clones; around 83% were seen once. The specimen comprised PBMCs, sampled around atezolizumab (anti-PD-L1) treatment. Receptors originate from a man in his 60s with urothelial cancer.

The chain is built from TRBV9 and TRBJ2-1; D unclear. Trimming left V 4 bases short and J 4 bases short, with 12 bases between. Germline V gene data show CDR1 as SGDLS and CDR2 as YYNGEE. This CDR3 has 14 amino acids. The CDR3 sequence is CASSTDPPYNEQFF. CDR3 nucleotide sequence: TGTGCCAGCAGCACAGACCCGCCATACAATGAGCAGTTCTTC.

The chain recombines TRBV2 with TRBJ2-1; maybe TRBD2 (6 bases). The CDR3 extends over 15 amino acids. Trimming shortened V by 6 bases and J by 10 bases, and 22 bases separated the two germline ends. The V gene's germline CDR1 is SNHLY and CDR2 FYNNEI. The CDR3 is CASRGGAGPNAEQFF. As DNA, the CDR3 is TGTGCCAGCAGGGGGGGTGCGGGACCAAATGCGGAGCAGTTCTTC.

The V and J genes are TRBV6-5 and TRBJ2-7; 13 nucleotides align to TRBD2. This CDR3 contains 16 residues. Germline trimming cut 0 bases from V and 4 bases from J; bases unmatched to any gene: 3. Germline CDR1 MNHEY, CDR2 SVGAGI. DNA for the CDR3: TGTGCCAGCAGTTACTCCGGGACTAGCGGGGCGTACGAGCAGTACTTC. This encodes CASSYSGTSGAYEQYF.

V usage is TRBV7-2 and J usage is TRBJ1-5; D unclear. V was trimmed by 3 bases and J by 3 bases, leaving 6 bases between them. This CDR3 region has 13 residues. The germline gives CDR1 SGHTA, CDR2 FQGNSA. The CDR3, as DNA: TGTGCCAGCAGCTTCGTCTCCAATCAGCCCCAGCATTTT. Its translation is CASSFVSNQPQHF.

The rearrangement uses TRBV5-1 and TRBJ1-5, with 10 bases lining up with TRBD1. The V gene end was trimmed by 4 bases and the J gene end by 4 bases; junction bases not matched to a gene: 2. CDR1 SGHRS and CDR2 YFSETQ come from the germline V gene. The CDR3 totals 14 residues. The CDR3 nucleotides are TGCGCCAGCAGCGCGGGACAGGGGAATCAGCCCCAGCATTTT. Residues: CASSAGQGNQPQHF.

This clone came up once. V gene TRBV11-2 combines with J gene TRBJ2-2; TRBD2 agrees at 8 bases. CDR1 SGHAT and CDR2 FQNNGV come from the germline V gene. The CDR3 extends over 15 amino acids. Trimming removed 1 base from V and 5 bases from J; junction bases left unmatched: 3. The CDR3 reads CASSLAGGVTGELFF. The CDR3 region has the DNA TGTGCCAGCAGCTTAGCGGGGGGGGTTACCGGGGAGCTGTTTTTT.

The rearrangement links TRBV18 to TRBJ2-7; 14 bases agree with TRBD2. Germline CDR1 and CDR2: KGHSH and LQKENI. This CDR3 region has 19 residues. Trimming cost V 0 bases and J 6 bases; bases outside gene matches: 13. CDR3 loop: CASSPPTSGRAHPSGEQYF. The CDR3 nucleotides read TGTGCCAGCTCACCACCGACTAGCGGGAGGGCCCATCCCTCCGGCGAGCAGTACTTC.

CDR3 in amino acids: CASSFGQGVGYTF. The CDR3 nucleotides are TGTGCCAGCAGCTTTGGACAGGGGGTCGGCTACACCTTC. The chain is built from TRBV7-3 and TRBJ1-2; 10 nucleotides align to TRBD1. The CDR3 totals 13 residues. J was trimmed by 8 bases and V by 3 bases; bases with no gene match: 3. From germline, CDR1 is SGHTA and CDR2 FQGTGA.